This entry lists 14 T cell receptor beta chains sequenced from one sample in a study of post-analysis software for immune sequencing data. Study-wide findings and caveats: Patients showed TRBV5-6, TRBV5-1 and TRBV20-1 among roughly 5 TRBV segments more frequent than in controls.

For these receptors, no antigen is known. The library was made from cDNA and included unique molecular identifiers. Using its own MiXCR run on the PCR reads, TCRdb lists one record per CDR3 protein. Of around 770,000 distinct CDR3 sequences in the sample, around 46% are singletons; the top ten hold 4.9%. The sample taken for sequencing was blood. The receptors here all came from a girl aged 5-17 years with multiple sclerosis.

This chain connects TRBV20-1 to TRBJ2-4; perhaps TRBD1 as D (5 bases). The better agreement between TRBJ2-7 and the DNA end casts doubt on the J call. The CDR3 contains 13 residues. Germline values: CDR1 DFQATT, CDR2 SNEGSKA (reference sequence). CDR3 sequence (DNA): TGCAGTGCTAGCGGTGACAGAGACTACGAGCAGTACTTC. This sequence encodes CSASGDRDYEQYF.

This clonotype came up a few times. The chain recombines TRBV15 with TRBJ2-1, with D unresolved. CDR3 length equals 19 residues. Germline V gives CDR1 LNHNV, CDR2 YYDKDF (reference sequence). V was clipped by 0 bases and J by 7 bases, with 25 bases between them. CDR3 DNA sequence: TGTGCCACCAGCAGAGATTTTCCCCCGTCTAGAACTTTGCGGAATGAGCAGTTCTTC. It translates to CATSRDFPPSRTLRNEQFF.

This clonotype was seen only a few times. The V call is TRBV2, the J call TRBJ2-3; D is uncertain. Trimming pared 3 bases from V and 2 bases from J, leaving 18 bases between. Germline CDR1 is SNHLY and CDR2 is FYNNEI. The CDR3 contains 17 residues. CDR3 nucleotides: TGTGCCAGCAGTGATGTCGGTAGCTCATTTTCCACAGATACGCAGTATTTT. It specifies CASSDVGSSFSTDTQYF.

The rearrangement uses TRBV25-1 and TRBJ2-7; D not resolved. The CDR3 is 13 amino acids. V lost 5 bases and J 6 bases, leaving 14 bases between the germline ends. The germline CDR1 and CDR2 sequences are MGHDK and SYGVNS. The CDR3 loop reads CASSFPLAREQYF. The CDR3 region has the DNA TGTGCCAGCAGTTTCCCATTAGCCCGCGAGCAGTACTTC.

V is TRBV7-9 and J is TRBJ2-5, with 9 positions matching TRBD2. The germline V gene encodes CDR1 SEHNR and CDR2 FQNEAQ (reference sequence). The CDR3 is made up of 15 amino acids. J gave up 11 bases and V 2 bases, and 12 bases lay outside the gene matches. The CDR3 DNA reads TGTGCCAGCAGCTTAACTAGCGGGCTTAACAATGAGCAGTACTTC. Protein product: CASSLTSGLNNEQYF.

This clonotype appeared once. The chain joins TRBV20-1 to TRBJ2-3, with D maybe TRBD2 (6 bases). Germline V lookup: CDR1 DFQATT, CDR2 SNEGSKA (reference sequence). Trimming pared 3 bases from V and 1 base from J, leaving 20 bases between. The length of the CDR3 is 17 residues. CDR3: CSASGVSGDLGTDTQYF. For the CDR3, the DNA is TGCAGTGCTAGTGGGGTTTCGGGGGATTTGGGCACAGATACGCAGTATTTT.

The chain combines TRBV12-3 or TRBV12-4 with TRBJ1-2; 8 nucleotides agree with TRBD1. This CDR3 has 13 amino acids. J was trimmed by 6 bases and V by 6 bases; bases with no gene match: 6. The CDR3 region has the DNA TGTGCCAGCAGGCTCGGACAGGGTGATGGCTACACCTTC. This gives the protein CASRLGQGDGYTF.

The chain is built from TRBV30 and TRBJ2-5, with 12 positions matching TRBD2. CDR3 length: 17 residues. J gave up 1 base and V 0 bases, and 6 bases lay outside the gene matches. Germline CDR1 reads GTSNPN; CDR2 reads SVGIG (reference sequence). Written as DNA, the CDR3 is TGTGCCTGGAGTGTATTCCGGACTAGCGGGACCCAAGAGACCCAGTACTTC. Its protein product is CAWSVFRTSGTQETQYF.

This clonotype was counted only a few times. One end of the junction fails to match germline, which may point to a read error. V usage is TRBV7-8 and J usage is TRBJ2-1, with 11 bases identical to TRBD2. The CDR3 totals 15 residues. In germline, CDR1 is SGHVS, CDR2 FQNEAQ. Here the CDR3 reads CAGSLTSGIRNEQFF. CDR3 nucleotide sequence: TGTGCCGGCAGCCTGACTAGCGGGATACGAAATGAGCAGTTCTTC.

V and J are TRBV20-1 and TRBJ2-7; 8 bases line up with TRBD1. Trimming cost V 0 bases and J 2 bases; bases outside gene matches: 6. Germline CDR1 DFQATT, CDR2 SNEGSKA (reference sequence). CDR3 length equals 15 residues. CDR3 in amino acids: CSARDMGQAAYEQYF. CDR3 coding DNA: TGCAGTGCTAGAGATATGGGACAGGCCGCCTACGAGCAGTACTTC.

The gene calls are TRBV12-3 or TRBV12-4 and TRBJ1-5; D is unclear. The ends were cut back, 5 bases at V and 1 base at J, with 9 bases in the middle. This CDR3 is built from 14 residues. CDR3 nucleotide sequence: TGTGCCAGCAGTCGCGGACGGAGCAATCAGCCCCAGCATTTT. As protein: CASSRGRSNQPQHF.

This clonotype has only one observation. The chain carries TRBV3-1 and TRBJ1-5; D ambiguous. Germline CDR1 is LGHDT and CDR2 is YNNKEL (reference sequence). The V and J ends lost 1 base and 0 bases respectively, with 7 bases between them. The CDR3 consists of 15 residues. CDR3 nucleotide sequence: TGTGCCAGCAGCCAAGCGAGTAATAGCAATCAGCCCCAGCATTTT. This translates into CASSQASNSNQPQHF.

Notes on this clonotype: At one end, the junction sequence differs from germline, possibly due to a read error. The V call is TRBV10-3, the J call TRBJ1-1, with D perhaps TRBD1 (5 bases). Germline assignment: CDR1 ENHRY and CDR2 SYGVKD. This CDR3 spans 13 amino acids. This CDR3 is CAVSGPGMAEAFF. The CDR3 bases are TGTGCCGTCAGTGGTCCAGGGATGGCTGAAGCTTTCTTT.

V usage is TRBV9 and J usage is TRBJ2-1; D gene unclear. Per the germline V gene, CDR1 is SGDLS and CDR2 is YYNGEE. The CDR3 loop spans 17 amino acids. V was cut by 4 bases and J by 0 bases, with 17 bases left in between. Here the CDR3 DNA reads TGTGCCAGCAGCCCCCGGGTGGCGCAAAGCTCCTACAATGAGCAGTTCTTC. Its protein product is CASSPRVAQSSYNEQFF.